The 17 T cell receptor beta chains below were found in one sample sequenced in a study of blood T cell repertoires in COVID-19 (TCRdb year 2020). The method was the immunoSEQ multiplex PCR assay. Drawn from immuneACCESS, this table holds only the in-frame rearrangements with V and J called that TCRdb kept. Clones are partly lost; checked studies trace under half to an unresolved V gene and leave the rest unexplained. Present in this sample are under 80,000 clones, around 82% of which were seen just once. Roughly 20% of the sample comes from the top ten. Sequenced: peripheral blood. These receptors came from a man aged 80 or over with active or convalescent COVID-19.

The V and J genes are TRBV3-1 (or the pseudogene TRBV3-2) and TRBJ1-5, with unresolved D. CDR3 size: 15 residues. Trimming stripped 3 bases from V and 4 bases from J, with 13 bases between. Germline assignment: CDR1 LGHDT and CDR2 YNNKEL (reference sequence). CDR3 in amino acids: CASSQGVGLNQPQHF. The CDR3 DNA follows: TGTGCCAGCAGCCAGGGAGTAGGGTTAAATCAGCCCCAGCATTTT.

The V gene is TRBV30, the J gene TRBJ1-3, with 10 bases matching TRBD1. The CDR3 covers 15 residues. Trimming removed 0 bases from V and 7 bases from J; junction bases left unmatched: 6. CDR1 is GTSNPN and CDR2 is SVGIG in the germline V gene (reference sequence). This chain's CDR3 is CAWSVGTGVANTIYF. The DNA for the CDR3 is TGTGCCTGGAGTGTAGGGACAGGGGTAGCGAACACCATATATTTT. The variable domain in full, completed from reference TRBV30 and TRBJ1-3, reads SQTIHQWPATLVQPVGSPLSLECTVEGTSNPNLYWYRQAAGRGLQLLFYSVGIGQISSEVPQNLSASRPQDRQFILSSKKLLLSDSGFYLCAWSVGTGVANTIYFGEGSWLTVV.

The genes are TRBV2 and TRBJ2-7; TRBD1 agrees at 10 bases. Germline CDR1 reads SNHLY; CDR2 reads FYNNEI. The CDR3 sequence is 13 residues long. Unmatched junction bases numbered 5, after V lost 7 bases and J lost 5 bases. The CDR3 region has the DNA TGTGCCAGCAAAGGACAGGGGGTCAACGAGCAGTACTTC. Amino acid sequence: CASKGQGVNEQYF.

This clone was observed a handful of times. This sequence joins TRBV7-2 and TRBJ1-2; 8 bases map to TRBD1. V shed 3 bases and J 4 bases; nucleotides not matched to a gene: 7. The CDR3 consists of 15 residues. The germline V gene encodes CDR1 SGHTA and CDR2 FQGNSA. The CDR3 nucleotides are TGTGCCAGCAGCTTTGATTCAGGGGGCAGCTATGGCTACACCTTC. It yields the protein CASSFDSGGSYGYTF. The whole variable domain, remainder taken from reference TRBV7-2 and TRBJ1-2, is GAGVSQSPSNKVTEKGKDVELRCDPISGHTALYWYRQSLGQGLEFLIYFQGNSAPDKSGLPSDRFSAERTGGSVSTLTIQRTQQEDSAVYLCASSFDSGGSYGYTFGSGTRLTVV.

The CDR3 loop is CASSLGGGGIDTQYF. DNA for the CDR3: TGTGCCAGCAGCTTAGGGGGCGGGGGCATAGATACGCAGTATTTT. The chain couples TRBV7-6 to TRBJ2-3; D is possibly TRBD2 (7 bases). The CDR3 sequence is 15 residues long. The germline V gene has CDR1 SGHVS and CDR2 FNYEAQ. V lost 1 base, J lost 5 bases, and 13 bases lay in between. Full variable domain (rest looked up from reference TRBV7-6 and TRBJ2-3): GAGVSQSPRYKVTKRGQDVALRCDPISGHVSLYWYRQALGQGPEFLTYFNYEAQQDKSGLPNDRFSAERPEGSISTLTIQRTEQRDSAMYRCASSLGGGGIDTQYFGPGTRLTVL.

The J gene is TRBJ1-3, the V gene TRBV30; 7 bases line up with TRBD1. The germline gives CDR1 GTSNPN, CDR2 SVGIG (reference sequence). The CDR3 length is 13 residues. J lost 5 bases, V lost 2 bases, and 3 bases had no gene match. CDR3 sequence: CAWSTDRRNTIYF. In DNA form, the CDR3 reads TGTGCCTGGAGTACGGACAGGAGAAACACCATATATTTT.

The gene calls are TRBV5-4 and TRBJ2-7, with a possible D match to TRBD2 (7 bases). V was trimmed by 4 bases and J by 4 bases, leaving 18 bases between them. CDR1 and CDR2 from the germline V gene are SGHNT and YYREEE (reference sequence). This CDR3 is 15 amino acids long. This CDR3 is CASSSLGGGRYEQYF. In DNA, the CDR3 is TGTGCCAGCAGCAGTCTTGGGGGGGGGCGGTACGAGCAGTACTTC. Looking up the rest from reference TRBV5-4 and TRBJ2-7 gives the full variable domain: ETGVTQSPTHLIKTRGQQVTLRCSSQSGHNTVSWYQQALGQGPQFIFQYYREEENGRGNFPPRFSGLQFPNYSSELNVNALELDDSALYLCASSSLGGGRYEQYFGPGTRLTVT.

The chain is built from TRBV18 and TRBJ1-1; 7 bases match TRBD1. The CDR3 consists of 13 residues. The trim removed 10 bases at V and 3 bases at J, leaving 8 bases unmatched. Germline CDR1 KGHSH, CDR2 LQKENI. This CDR3 is CATQRGQDTEAFF. The DNA for the CDR3 is TGTGCCACCCAAAGGGGGCAGGACACTGAAGCTTTCTTT.

This clone has more than one count but fewer than ten. The chain combines TRBV5-1 with TRBJ2-7; TRBD1 matches 9 bases. V gave up 3 bases and J gave up 6 bases; unmatched junction bases: 13. The CDR3 has 16 amino acids. Germline values: CDR1 SGHRS, CDR2 YFSETQ. The CDR3 spells CASSSFGTGSSGEQYF. In DNA form, the CDR3 reads TGCGCCAGCAGCTCGTTCGGGACAGGGAGCTCCGGCGAGCAGTACTTC.

This chain joins TRBV7-9 and TRBJ2-5; 9 bases map to TRBD1. The CDR3 is 15 amino acids. Germline V CDR1 and CDR2: SEHNR, FQNEAQ (reference sequence). The V segment lost 5 bases and the J segment 2 bases; nucleotides outside the gene matches: 6. CDR3 in amino acids: CASSLGTGWQETQYF. The CDR3 DNA is TGTGCCAGCAGCCTCGGGACAGGGTGGCAAGAGACCCAGTACTTC.

The V and J genes are TRBV9 and TRBJ2-5; the D gene is possibly TRBD1 (6 bases). Germline CDR1 reads SGDLS; CDR2 reads YYNGEE. Trimming took 2 bases from V and 0 from J, leaving 8 bases between them. CDR3 length: 14 amino acids. CDR3 sequence (DNA): TGTGCCAGCAGCGTTACAGGGCACCAAGAGACCCAGTACTTC. It encodes CASSVTGHQETQYF.

The rearrangement links TRBV7-6 to TRBJ2-2; 9 nucleotides align to TRBD2. The CDR3 contains 18 residues. CDR1 SGHVS and CDR2 FNYEAQ come from the germline V gene. Losses at the gene ends were 3 bases for V and 2 bases for J; bases not matched to a gene: 10. CDR3 sequence reads: CASSLEVSSGENTGELFF. CDR3 in DNA: TGTGCCAGCAGCTTGGAGGTTTCTAGCGGGGAAAACACCGGGGAGCTGTTTTTT.

The CDR3 sequence is CASRRDRPTVTMNTEAFF. For the CDR3, the DNA is TGTGCCAGCAGACGGGACAGGCCGACCGTTACAATGAACACTGAAGCTTTCTTT. The rearrangement joins TRBV2 to TRBJ1-1, with 8 bases fitting TRBD1. The CDR3 is 18 residues long. V lost 6 bases, J lost 0 bases, and 15 bases stayed unmatched. Germline assignment: CDR1 SNHLY and CDR2 FYNNEI.

This clone was seen a handful of times. The genes are TRBV7-2 and TRBJ2-2; D uncertain. This CDR3 region has 15 residues. V was shortened by 2 bases and J by 1 base, with 8 bases between the two germline ends. CDR1 SGHTA and CDR2 FQGNSA come from the germline V gene. In DNA form, the CDR3 reads TGTGCCAGCAGCTTATTGCAGGTGAACACCGGGGAGCTGTTTTTT. It specifies CASSLLQVNTGELFF.

The chain employs TRBV11-2 and TRBJ1-2; 8 bases align to TRBD1. This CDR3 is built from 16 residues. Trimming at V came to 4 bases and at J to 4 bases, leaving 11 bases not matched to a gene. Germline V lookup: CDR1 SGHAT, CDR2 FQNNGV. CDR3 nucleotides: TGTGCCAGCAGCTCCGCGAGCTGGACAGGGACCTATGGCTACACCTTC. As protein: CASSSASWTGTYGYTF.

This clone was picked up many times. This chain joins TRBV3-1 (or the pseudogene TRBV3-2) and TRBJ1-6; 12 bases line up with TRBD1. Germline V gives CDR1 LGHDT, CDR2 YNNKEL (reference sequence). V trimming: 4 bases; J trimming: 10 bases; junction bases outside the gene matches: 8. The CDR3 consists of 16 residues. The CDR3 DNA reads as TGTGCCAGCAGCCGCGGGACAGGGGGCAGTGGGTCACCCCTCCACTTT. Translation gives CASSRGTGGSGSPLHF.

The CDR3 nucleotides are TGTGCCAGCAGCGTGGGAGACAGGGGGCGAGGAAAACTGTTTTTT. Residues: CASSVGDRGRGKLFF. This chain uses TRBV4-2 with TRBJ1-4; the match to TRBD1 covers 10 bases. The CDR3 consists of 15 residues. Per the germline V gene, CDR1 is LGHNA and CDR2 is YNFKEQ. V was clipped by 5 bases and J by 10 bases; unmatched bases: 10.